The 10 T cell receptor beta chains below all came from one sample that was sequenced in a study of blood T cell repertoires in COVID-19. Clones were read by immunoSEQ multiplex PCR, and TCRdb kept only the in-frame ones, dropping some. The sample lists over 250,000 clones; about 89% were seen once. Sample: PBMCs or T cells enriched from blood (not recorded which). The receptors come from a middle-aged man who had recovered from COVID-19.

CDR3 loop: CASSGHRENYGYTF. The CDR3 DNA sequence: TGTGCCAGCAGCGGACACAGGGAGAACTATGGCTACACCTTC. J is TRBJ1-2 and V is TRBV11-2; tentative D call: TRBD1 (6 bases). This CDR3 has 14 residues. Germline lookup yields CDR1 SGHAT and CDR2 FQNNGV. Trimming took 5 bases from V and 2 from J, leaving 12 bases between them.

The chain couples TRBV7-3 to TRBJ2-7; TRBD1 agrees at 8 bases. From germline, CDR1 is SGHTA and CDR2 FQGTGA. V was pared by 3 bases and J by 4 bases, with 5 bases of the junction left unmatched. This CDR3 has 14 residues. For the CDR3, the DNA is TGTGCCAGCAGCTTCCAGCAGGGGGCATACGAGCAGTACTTC. This gives the protein CASSFQQGAYEQYF.

V gene TRBV3-1 (or the pseudogene TRBV3-2) combines with J gene TRBJ2-7; 7 nucleotides match TRBD1. V dropped 1 base and J dropped 5; count of bases not matched to a gene: 8. This CDR3 is built from 15 residues. The V gene's germline CDR1 is LGHDT and CDR2 YNNKEL (reference sequence). Here the CDR3 DNA reads TGTGCCAGCAGCCAAGCCTACAGGGGATCCCACGAGCAGTACTTC. Translation gives CASSQAYRGSHEQYF.

V is TRBV19 and J is TRBJ2-1; perhaps TRBD2 as D (6 bases). The V gene lost 2 bases and the J gene lost 7 bases, with 9 bases spanning the gap. The CDR3 totals 13 residues. The V gene's germline CDR1 is LNHDA and CDR2 SQIVND (reference sequence). CDR3 in amino acids: CASSIWAGNEQFF. The CDR3 region has the DNA TGTGCCAGTAGTATATGGGCGGGGAATGAGCAGTTCTTC.

V usage is TRBV6-2 or TRBV6-3 and J usage is TRBJ1-2; maybe TRBD1 (6 bases). Germline V lookup: CDR1 MNHEY, CDR2 SVGEGT. Trimming cost V 5 bases and J 12 bases, with 13 bases left between them. This CDR3 is built from 11 residues. The CDR3 sequence is CASSQTGRNTF. The CDR3 DNA reads TGTGCCAGCAGTCAGACAGGCCGAAACACCTTC.

V usage is TRBV3-1 (or the pseudogene TRBV3-2) and J usage is TRBJ1-2; D is uncertain. This CDR3 region has 13 residues. Germline V gene data show CDR1 as LGHDT and CDR2 as YNNKEL (reference sequence). The V gene lost 2 bases and the J gene lost 2 bases, with 6 bases spanning the gap. In DNA, the CDR3 is TGTGCCAGCAGCCAACAACACAACTATGGCTACACCTTC. Translated: CASSQQHNYGYTF.

The sample holds a few counts of this clone. In DNA form, the CDR3 reads TGTGCCAGTAGTATACAGAACTATGGCTACACCTTC. Its protein product is CASSIQNYGYTF. The chain couples TRBV19 to TRBJ1-2; D is uncertain. The CDR3 has 12 amino acids. V gave up 2 bases and J gave up 2 bases, with 3 bases separating them. Germline V gene sequence: CDR1 LNHDA, CDR2 SQIVND (reference sequence).

The genes are TRBV4-1 and TRBJ2-7, with no clear D. In germline, CDR1 is MGHRA, CDR2 YSYEKL. The CDR3 consists of 13 residues. Trimming shortened V by 2 bases and J by 7 bases, and 12 bases separated the two germline ends. CDR3 protein: CASSQWRGEEQYF. CDR3 nucleotides: TGCGCCAGCAGCCAATGGCGAGGAGAAGAGCAGTACTTC.

The chain employs TRBV4-1 and TRBJ2-7, with a possible D match to TRBD2 (5 bases). Germline CDR1 is MGHRA and CDR2 is YSYEKL. This CDR3 region has 15 residues. V lost 3 bases and J 2 bases, leaving 14 bases between the germline ends. CDR3 sequence: CASSHKATGTYEQYF. CDR3 DNA: TGCGCCAGCAGCCACAAAGCCACCGGGACCTACGAGCAGTACTTC.

V usage is TRBV5-8 and J usage is TRBJ2-7; possibly TRBD1 for D (5 bases). CDR3 length equals 14 residues. In germline, CDR1 is SGHTS, CDR2 YDEGEE. The germline V and J ends were trimmed by 0 bases and 1 base, with 8 bases remaining between them. CDR3 nucleotide sequence: TGTGCCAGCAGCTTGGGGACACCGTCCTACGAGCAGTACTTC. The encoded protein is CASSLGTPSYEQYF.